This T cell receptor beta chain stems from a study of shared clonotypes between healthy human individuals. Study observations and caveats: It was observed that approximately 5% of naive CD4 clonotypes were shared across a few donors. Shared clonotypes across all four donors exceeded non-shared ones in generation probability. Blood was the only sampled material, and tissue repertoires likely differ.

V was trimmed by 1 base and J by 1 base, leaving 16 bases between them. The CDR3 sequence is 17 residues long. Germline CDR1 and CDR2: KGHSH and LQKENI. This clone appeared a single time. Its cognate antigen is unknown. Under the authors' procedure: Filtering of immunoSEQ junctional sequences could not match full-length read filtering. Profiling relied on immunoSEQ multiplex PCR, and the TCRdb table lists in-frame clones only, not all of them. That table supplies the V and J calls and clone size; D and trimming were determined from the DNA. Of millions of clones in the sample, roughly 96% were seen once.

The sample taken for sequencing was naive CD4+ T cells sorted from blood. Sample subset: CD45RA+ positively selected. V and J are TRBV18 and TRBJ2-5, with TRBD1 as a possible D gene (5 bases). The clonotype comes from a man between 18 and 29 years old in good health. The CDR3 loop is CASSPRGGRVTQETQYF. DNA for the CDR3: TGTGCCAGCTCACCACGGGGCGGAAGGGTGACCCAAGAGACCCAGTACTTC.